This T cell receptor beta chain originates from a study of T cell responses to AZD1222 COVID-19 vaccine (dated by TCRdb to the early 2020s). About the full investigation: Because spike-specific TCR depth and breadth did not differ between the two schedules, AZD1222 recipients who got a second dose at roughly 4 weeks were pooled with those who got a second dose at roughly 12 weeks. A total of 230 to 250 trial participants underwent TCR sequencing, of whom 207 received two doses of AZD1222 and about 26 received two doses of the MenACWY control vaccine. Enrollment into the trials was organized by age into subgroups of 18-55, 56-69 and 70-plus years, and those subgroups contained roughly 160, 29 and 62 TCR-sequenced participants, respectively. Overall study outcomes, separate from this receptor: Nearly half of unique spike-specific TCRs reportedly recognized epitopes outside regions mutated in the B.1.351 and B.1.1.7 variants. After two AZD1222 doses, both the breadth and the depth of spike-specific TCRs were significantly higher than at day 0 and than in MenACWY recipients. No day 14 peak-response samples were available, so repertoires were characterized only after the peak T cell response. Only 5 to 7 AZD1222 recipients were SARS-CoV-2 seropositive at baseline, limiting conclusions about previously exposed vaccinees. Most participants were white British and females outnumbered males, and the authors suggested that clonal diversity may have been underestimated. Vaccine-associated CD4 TCRs spanned the whole spike protein, with dominant responses in regions 160-218 and 743-854. The 56-69-year group was small, and its depth increase did not reach significance, likely because of low power.

The CDR3 regions of human TCRbeta chains were analyzed by immunosequencing. Per the authors' processing: TCRs in the repertoires were matched against a reference library of SARS-CoV-2-specific TCRs that had been generated with the MIRA antigen-specificity platform. Breadth was defined as the fraction of unique TCRs that were SARS-CoV-2-associated. Depth was defined as the fraction of total T cells that were SARS-CoV-2-associated. Using the MIRA data, each spike-specific TCR was assigned both to the spike region to which the TCR was reactive and to a CD4 or CD8 class. Log10-transformed breadth and depth values were compared by one-way ANOVA with Sidak's multiple comparisons tests. The source is immuneACCESS, and TCRdb retained only in-frame sequences with V and J called. Part of the clones is not carried over; for the studies checked, unresolved V genes explain less than half of this, and the remainder is unexplained. The V and J calls and clone size come from that table; D and trimming were worked out from the DNA. In all, the sample holds under 170,000 clones, and less than 95% of those were seen once. The ten largest clones capture around 1.3% of the sample.

The time point label, read with the paper, signifies: baseline before first vaccination. The vaccinee samples were drawn from two UK trials, COV001 and COV002, one of which was a single-blind randomized controlled phase 2/3 trial testing AZD1222 (ChAdOx1 nCoV-19) in healthy adults. For TCRbeta chain sequencing, PBMC samples were collected from trial participants at day 0 and at day 28 after the second dose. Turning to this clone: The clone's antigen remains unknown. No much larger clonotype is one base removed from it; base qualities were not supplied.

Reading from cysteine to phenylalanine, the CDR3 counts 16 amino acids. Only the CDR3 DNA stays, 48 bases, in frame from base 1. From the germline V gene (reference sequence), CDR1 is SGHKS and CDR2 is YYEKEE. V and J are trimmed by 3 bases and 6 bases, and the gene matches miss 9 bases of the junction. The material sequenced was peripheral blood, taken on day 0 of AZD1222 vaccination. The rearrangement combines TRBV5-5 with TRBJ2-3, with 11 middle bases fitting TRBD2. The receptor comes from an adult in good health. The CDR3 sequence is CASSSRLAGIRDTQYF. In nucleotide form, the sequence is TGTGCCAGCAGCTCAAGACTAGCGGGGATTAGGGATACGCAGTATTTT. The variable domain in full, with residues beyond the CDR3 obtained from the reference TRBV5-5 and TRBJ2-3 genes, is DAGVTQSPTHLIKTRGQQVTLRCSPISGHKSVSWYQQVLGQGPQFIFQYYEKEERGRGNFPDRFSARQFPNYSSELNVNALLLGDSALYLCASSSRLAGIRDTQYFGPGTRLTVL.